This T cell receptor beta chain came from a study of T cells after yellow fever vaccination. Study-level information: Fractions with few cells were prepared using SMART-Seq v4 Ultra Low Input.

This clonotype has just a few counts. 5'RACE template switching produced TCR cDNA carrying a universal primer site and UMIs. TCRdb re-analysed the 5' RACE reads in MiXCR, keeping a single row per CDR3 protein. The repertoire holds some 340,000 distinct CDR3 sequences, with over 8.5% as singletons. This sequence originates from a man in his late teens or twenties who received the YFV17D yellow fever vaccine. Sequences were derived from CD4+ T cells sorted from PBMCs, sampled 45 days after the yellow fever booster vaccination.

DNA of the CDR3: TGCGCCAGCAGCTCCTGGGCGGGGGGAGCAGATACGCAGTATTTT. Residues: CASSSWAGGADTQYF. The chain combines TRBV5-1 with TRBJ2-3, with 8 nucleotides matching TRBD2. Trimming removed 3 bases from V and 4 bases from J; junction bases left unmatched: 7. The CDR3 runs to 15 residues. Germline CDR1 SGHRS, CDR2 YFSETQ.